The next 22 T cell receptor beta chains were all read from a single sample in a study of CD8+CD57+ T cells in acquired aplastic anemia. TCR beta VDJ combinations and CDR3 sequences were profiled from genomic DNA. TCRdb independently ran MiXCR on the reads; one entry per CDR3 protein. The repertoire includes some 280,000 distinct CDR3 sequences, about 56% of them detected once, and 6.5% to 10% sits in the top ten. The specimen sequenced was sorted CD4+, CD8+, or CD8+CD57+ T cells (not recorded which) from PBMCs. The receptors originated from a human donor with severe aplastic anemia or a healthy control (not recorded which).

This clonotype was seen many times. V usage is TRBV12-3 or TRBV12-4 and J usage is TRBJ2-5, with 8 bases identical to TRBD1. After removal of 6 bases from V and 5 bases from J, the junction contained 8 bases not matched to a gene. The CDR3 has 14 amino acids. CDR3: CASRLGQGPETQYF. The CDR3 DNA follows: TGTGCCAGCAGACTCGGACAGGGCCCGGAGACCCAGTACTTC.

Ten or more counts support this clonotype. The gene calls are TRBV12-5 and TRBJ2-7; 11 positions match TRBD1. The CDR3 loop spans 15 amino acids. Germline V gene data show CDR1 as LGHNT and CDR2 as FRNRAP. V trimming: 2 bases; J trimming: 7 bases; junction bases outside the gene matches: 7. CDR3 protein: CASGLPGTGGGEQYF. As DNA, the CDR3 is TGTGCTAGTGGTTTGCCCGGGACAGGGGGAGGGGAGCAGTACTTC.

The chain carries TRBV2 and TRBJ2-7; 10 positions match TRBD1. Germline lookup yields CDR1 SNHLY and CDR2 FYNNEI. The CDR3 is 14 residues long. V was pared by 1 base and J by 5 bases, with 2 bases of the junction left unmatched. The CDR3 DNA is TGTGCCAGCAGTGAAGAAGGGACAGGGGACGAGCAGTACTTC. It is translated as CASSEEGTGDEQYF.

Turning to this clonotype: This CDR3 is missing its conserved last phenylalanine or tryptophan, likely due to a read error. The V and J genes are TRBV30 and TRBJ1-1; a possible D gene is TRBD1 (5 bases). The V end lost 3 bases, the J end lost 0 bases, and 14 bases lay between the germline ends. The CDR3 runs 15 residues. Germline loops: CDR1 GTSNPN, CDR2 SVGIG (reference sequence). CDR3 coding DNA: TGTGCCTGGAGCCGGGGCAGTTTCATGAACACTGAAGCTTTCCTT. Amino acids: CAWSRGSFMNTEAFL.

This clonotype was counted at least ten times. This rearrangement joins TRBV10-3 to TRBJ1-5, with 7 bases fitting TRBD1. The V gene end was trimmed by 3 bases and the J gene end by 5 bases; junction bases not matched to a gene: 13. Germline V gives CDR1 ENHRY, CDR2 SYGVKD. The CDR3 covers 17 residues. The CDR3 DNA sequence: TGTGCCATCAGTGAAGGTTATAGGGGGCCGGATTATCAGCCCCAGCATTTT. Protein sequence: CAISEGYRGPDYQPQHF.

Points on this clonotype: An end of the junction differs from the germline gene, which may be a read error. The V gene is TRBV5-7, the J gene TRBJ2-5; D is unresolved. TRBV5-7 is recorded as an ORF, its role being uncertain. This CDR3 region has 14 residues. The CDR3 DNA sequence: TGTGCCAGCAGCTTGGTTGGGGTACCAGAGGTACGGGACTTC. Encoded protein: CASSLVGVPEVRDF.

The genes are TRBV10-3 and TRBJ1-2, with TRBD1 as a possible D gene (6 bases). V was cut by 2 bases and J by 4 bases, with 17 bases left in between. The CDR3 consists of 16 residues. Germline CDR1 ENHRY, CDR2 SYGVKD. Here the CDR3 DNA reads TGTGCCATCAGTGAGGGAACAGGGCCCCCTGCCTATGGCTACACCTTC. Encoded protein: CAISEGTGPPAYGYTF.

There are many counts of this clonotype. The chain has TRBV7-8 and TRBJ2-1, with a weak D call TRBD2 (6 bases). Germline CDR1 reads SGHVS; CDR2 reads FQNEAQ. This CDR3 contains 16 residues. The V end lost 1 base, the J end lost 9 bases, and 19 bases lay between the germline ends. For the CDR3, the DNA is TGTGCCAGCAGCTTAGTGTCGTTTAAGGTGGGGGGTGAGCAGTTCTTC. Protein: CASSLVSFKVGGEQFF.

This clonotype came up many times. The chain carries TRBV20-1 and TRBJ2-7, with D perhaps given as TRBD1 or TRBD2 (6 bases each). The V end was cut by 0 bases, the J end by 2 bases, with 14 bases between. There are 15 residues in the CDR3. The V gene's germline CDR1 is DFQATT and CDR2 SNEGSKA (reference sequence). The DNA for the CDR3 is TGCAGTGCTAGAGATCCCACGGGGGCAACCTACGAGCAGTACTTC. Translated: CSARDPTGATYEQYF.

This clonotype has a single count. The V and J genes are TRBV6-1 and TRBJ2-3; unclear D gene. Germline V gives CDR1 MNHNS, CDR2 SASEGT. This CDR3 is built from 16 residues. With 1 base removed from V and 2 bases from J, the gap between germline ends came to 13 bases. The CDR3 region is CASSEVGPVLTDTQYF. As DNA, the CDR3 is TGTGCCAGCAGTGAAGTCGGCCCGGTGCTCACAGATACGCAGTATTTT.

This clonotype came up many times. The CDR3 protein is CASSLMSGGEYNEQFF. CDR3 nucleotides: TGTGCCAGCAGCTTAATGAGCGGGGGGGAGTACAATGAGCAGTTCTTC. The chain employs TRBV7-3 and TRBJ2-1, with TRBD2 identical over 10 bases. V was pared by 1 base and J by 4 bases, with 4 bases of the junction left unmatched. CDR1 is SGHTA, CDR2 FQGTGA, per germline. The CDR3 covers 16 residues.

The chain uses TRBV10-3 and TRBJ2-5, with 9 bases that match TRBD1. The J segment lost 4 bases and the V segment lost 2 bases, leaving 2 bases of the junction unmatched. Germline V gives CDR1 ENHRY, CDR2 SYGVKD. The CDR3 has 14 residues. The CDR3 nucleotides are TGTGCCATCAGTGAGGCGGACAGGGGAGAGACCCAGTACTTC. The encoded protein is CAISEADRGETQYF.

By share, this clonotype ranks as medium-sized. This chain links TRBV7-2 with TRBJ2-7, with no clear D. CDR1 and CDR2 from the germline V gene are SGHTA and FQGNSA. Trimming cost V 5 bases and J 1 base, with 12 bases left between them. This CDR3 is 14 amino acids long. CDR3 in DNA: TGTGCCAGCAGCCTAGACCCAGTTTCCTACGAGCAGTACTTC. This translates into CASSLDPVSYEQYF.

CDR3: CSASGLERGGSYEQYF. The CDR3 nucleotides are TGCAGTGCTAGTGGTTTGGAGCGGGGCGGTTCCTACGAGCAGTACTTC. The V gene is TRBV20-1, the J gene TRBJ2-7; 7 bases are a match to TRBD2. V lost 3 bases, J lost 1 base, and 12 bases stayed unmatched. The CDR3 has 16 residues. Germline assignment: CDR1 DFQATT and CDR2 SNEGSKA (reference sequence).

The rearrangement uses TRBV11-2 and TRBJ2-5; 8 bases line up with TRBD1. This CDR3 has 14 residues. The germline V gene has CDR1 SGHAT and CDR2 FQNNGV. V shed 4 bases and J 10 bases; nucleotides not matched to a gene: 11. Here the CDR3 DNA reads TGTGCCAGCAGCTCCCAGGGGGCGTTTGGGGACCAGTACTTC. Residues: CASSSQGAFGDQYF.

The DNA of the CDR3 is TGTGCCAGCAGCTACTTTGCAGGAATCCAAGAGACCCAGTACTTC. This sequence encodes CASSYFAGIQETQYF. The chain joins TRBV7-8 to TRBJ2-5; D gene ambiguous. The germline V gene encodes CDR1 SGHVS and CDR2 FQNEAQ. The CDR3 is 15 residues long. V lost 4 bases and J lost 1, with 13 bases in between.

V gene TRBV10-3 combines with J gene TRBJ1-2; 9 bases align to TRBD1. Per germline, CDR1 ENHRY and CDR2 SYGVKD. J was trimmed by 8 bases and V by 6 bases; bases with no gene match: 7. This CDR3 has 13 amino acids. CDR3 coding DNA: TGTGCCATCAGGCGGGACAGGGAGGGAGGCTACACCTTC. Residues: CAIRRDREGGYTF.

This clonotype was recorded many times. The chain carries TRBV11-3 and TRBJ2-7; TRBD1 or TRBD2 may be the D gene (5 bases each). Trimming cost V 6 bases and J 8 bases, with 17 bases left between them. The CDR3 totals 13 residues. CDR1 is SGHNT, CDR2 YENEEA, per germline. DNA for the CDR3: TGTGCCAGCAGTTCGGGACCCTCTCGAAAGCAGTACTTC. Its protein is CASSSGPSRKQYF.

This clonotype was observed at least ten times. The V and J genes are TRBV4-3 and TRBJ2-1; no firm D call. Trimming took 0 bases from V and 5 from J, leaving 14 bases between them. In germline, CDR1 is LGHNA, CDR2 YSLEER. The CDR3 loop spans 16 amino acids. CDR3 DNA: TGCGCCAGCAGCCAAGATTGGGGAAACACCAACAATGAGCAGTTCTTC. It encodes CASSQDWGNTNNEQFF.

Many counts were recorded for this clonotype. The chain couples TRBV19 to TRBJ1-2; D might be TRBD1 (5 bases). Trimming cost V 5 bases and J 2 bases, with 18 bases left between them. The CDR3 loop spans 16 amino acids. The germline gives CDR1 LNHDA, CDR2 SQIVND (reference sequence). The CDR3 DNA reads TGTGCCAGTAGTCTCAGTGGGGGTGCCGCGAACTATGGCTACACCTTC. Its protein is CASSLSGGAANYGYTF.

This clonotype occurred many times. This chain connects TRBV7-3 to TRBJ2-2, with 11 bases matching TRBD2. The germline V gene has CDR1 SGHTA and CDR2 FQGTGA. CDR3 length equals 17 residues. V was clipped by 6 bases and J by 0 bases; unmatched bases: 6. The CDR3 loop reads CASRVAGGTSNTGELFF. The CDR3 DNA is TGTGCCAGCAGAGTAGCGGGGGGGACATCGAACACCGGGGAGCTGTTTTTT.

The sample holds many counts of this clonotype. The chain couples TRBV7-9 to TRBJ1-6; D gene uncertain. The germline V gene encodes CDR1 SEHNR and CDR2 FQNEAQ (reference sequence). Trimming cost V 6 bases and J 0 bases, with 9 bases left between them. The CDR3 contains 15 residues. The CDR3 sequence: CASRQWSSYNSPLHF. The CDR3 DNA is TGTGCCAGCAGGCAGTGGAGCTCCTATAATTCACCCCTCCACTTT. Using reference TRBV7-9 and TRBJ1-6 for the parts outside the CDR3, the full variable domain is DTGVSQNPRHKITKRGQNVTFRCDPISEHNRLYWYRQTLGQGPEFLTYFQNEAQLEKSRLLSDRFSAERPKGSFSTLEIQRTEQGDSAMYLCASRQWSSYNSPLHFGNGTRLTVT.